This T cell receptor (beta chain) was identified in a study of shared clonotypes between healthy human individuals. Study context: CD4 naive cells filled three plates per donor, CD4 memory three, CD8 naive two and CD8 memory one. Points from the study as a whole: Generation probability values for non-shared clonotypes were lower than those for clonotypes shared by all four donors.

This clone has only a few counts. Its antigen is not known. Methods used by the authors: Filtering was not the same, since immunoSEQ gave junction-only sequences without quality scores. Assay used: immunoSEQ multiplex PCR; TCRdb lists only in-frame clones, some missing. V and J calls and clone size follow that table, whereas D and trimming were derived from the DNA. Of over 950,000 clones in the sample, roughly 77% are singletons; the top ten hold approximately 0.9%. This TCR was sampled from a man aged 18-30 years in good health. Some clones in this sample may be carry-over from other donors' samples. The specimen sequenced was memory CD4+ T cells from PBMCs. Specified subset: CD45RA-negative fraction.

Here the CDR3 reads CAGGSDQLYEQYF. DNA of the CDR3: TGTGCGGGGGGGAGCGACCAGCTTTACGAGCAGTACTTC. V is TRBV2 and J is TRBJ2-7; TRBD2 matches 7 bases. Germline CDR1 SNHLY, CDR2 FYNNEI. The CDR3 sequence is 13 residues long.